This is a list of T cell receptor beta chains from one sample in a study of blood T cell repertoires in COVID-19. Measured with immunoSEQ multiplex PCR; TCRdb has only the in-frame clones, and not every one. The sample comprises some 70,000 clones, roughly 90% of which are singletons, and 7.3% rests with the top ten. Sequences were obtained from peripheral blood. The receptors stem from a man in his forties or fifties with COVID-19, enrolled during active disease. Each CDR3 is given with its conserved first and last residue. Fields, in order: clone size, V gene, D gene, J gene, CDR3 DNA, CDR3 protein. A D gene is named only where the DNA matches it firmly. Clone size, where shown, is once, few, many, or a class for clones that have expanded.

size: -; V: TRBV27; D: -; J: TRBJ2-2; DNA: TGTGCCAGCAGTTTTATGGGGGCCGGCGGGGAGCTGTTTTTT; CDR3: CASSFMGAGGELFF
size: -; V: TRBV12-3/TRBV12-4; D: TRBD1; J: TRBJ2-3; DNA: TGTGCCAGCAGTTTGGGACAGACAGATACGCAGTATTTT; CDR3: CASSLGQTDTQYF
size: -; V: TRBV5-1; D: -; J: TRBJ1-6; DNA: TGCGCCAGCAGCTTGGGGGGGGGCGGAGGAAATTCACCCCTCCACTTT; CDR3: CASSLGGGGGNSPLHF
size: -; V: TRBV28; D: TRBD2; J: TRBJ2-1; DNA: TGTGCCAGCACTAAAAGCGGGGGCCTTTACAATGAGCAGTTCTTC; CDR3: CASTKSGGLYNEQFF
size: -; V: TRBV7-2; D: -; J: TRBJ2-1; DNA: TGTGCCAGCAGCTTACGGGACTCCCCCCGGAATGAGCAGTTCTTC; CDR3: CASSLRDSPRNEQFF
size: -; V: TRBV3-1/TRBV3-2; D: TRBD2; J: TRBJ2-3; DNA: TGTGCCAGCAGCCTGGGACTAGCGGGGTTCACAGATACGCAGTATTTT; CDR3: CASSLGLAGFTDTQYF
size: -; V: TRBV5-6; D: TRBD1; J: TRBJ1-5; DNA: TGTGCCAGCAGCCCGTGGGGACAGACCTATAGCAATCAGCCCCAGCATTTT; CDR3: CASSPWGQTYSNQPQHF
size: -; V: TRBV6-5; D: TRBD1; J: TRBJ2-7; DNA: TGTGCCAGCAGCGGACAGGGGTTACACGAGCAGTACTTC; CDR3: CASSGQGLHEQYF
size: -; V: TRBV28; D: -; J: TRBJ1-3; DNA: TGTGCCAGCAGTAACACAGGGATCTCTGGAAACACCATATATTTT; CDR3: CASSNTGISGNTIYF
size: -; V: TRBV6-5; D: TRBD2; J: TRBJ2-7; DNA: TGTGCCAGCAGTCGGAGCGGGAGCTACGAGCAGTACTTC; CDR3: CASSRSGSYEQYF
size: -; V: TRBV5-1; D: -; J: TRBJ2-3; DNA: TGCGCCAGCAGCTTCCCCAGGGAGGTTAATACGCAGTATTTT; CDR3: CASSFPREVNTQYF
size: -; V: TRBV5-6; D: -; J: TRBJ2-1; DNA: TGTGCCAGCAGCTTGGATACAGGCTCCTACAATGAGCAGTTCTTC; CDR3: CASSLDTGSYNEQFF
size: -; V: TRBV5-8; D: TRBD1; J: TRBJ1-6; DNA: TGTGCCAGCAGCGCAGGGGGCGACCCGCTCTTT; CDR3: CASSAGGDPLF
size: -; V: TRBV5-4; D: -; J: TRBJ2-3; DNA: TGTGCCAGCAGGTCGGGCGGGACAGTAAGCACAGATACGCAGTATTTT; CDR3: CASRSGGTVSTDTQYF
size: -; V: TRBV5-1; D: -; J: TRBJ2-3; DNA: TGCGCCAGCAGCGGGGGGTCGGGCACAGATACGCAGTATTTT; CDR3: CASSGGSGTDTQYF
size: -; V: TRBV6-5; D: TRBD1; J: TRBJ2-1; DNA: TGTGCCAGCAGTTACTCAGGGACAGTTGGTAACAATGAGCAGTTCTTC; CDR3: CASSYSGTVGNNEQFF
size: -; V: TRBV6-1; D: TRBD2; J: TRBJ2-3; DNA: TGTGCCAGCAGTGAAGTACTAGCGGGGGGCACAGATACGCAGTATTTT; CDR3: CASSEVLAGGTDTQYF
size: -; V: TRBV6-5; D: -; J: TRBJ1-5; DNA: TGTGCCAGCCAACTGGGGGGGACATATCAGCCCCAGCATTTT; CDR3: CASQLGGTYQPQHF
size: -; V: TRBV2; D: -; J: TRBJ1-1; DNA: TGTGCCAGCAGGGCGACAGGGAACACTGAAGCTTTCTTT; CDR3: CASRATGNTEAFF
size: -; V: TRBV7-9; D: TRBD1; J: TRBJ2-5; DNA: TGTGCCAGCAGCTGGCCTCAGGGGGCCCAAGAGACCCAGTACTTC; CDR3: CASSWPQGAQETQYF
size: -; V: TRBV5-8; D: -; J: TRBJ2-1; DNA: TGTGCCAGCAGCTTTAACGGGAGAGCCTACAATGAGCAGTTCTTC; CDR3: CASSFNGRAYNEQFF
size: -; V: TRBV2; D: TRBD1; J: TRBJ1-5; DNA: TGTGCCAGCAGGCCCGGGACAGGGGGCGCGCCCCAGCATTTT; CDR3: CASRPGTGGAPQHF
size: once; V: TRBV6-5; D: TRBD1; J: TRBJ2-3; DNA: TGTGCCAGCAGTTCCCCGGGACAGAGCACAGATACGCAGTATTTT; CDR3: CASSSPGQSTDTQYF
size: few; V: TRBV27; D: -; J: TRBJ2-7; DNA: TGTGCCAGCAGTTCCAAAACGCGCCGGAGGGAGCAGTACTTC; CDR3: CASSSKTRRREQYF
size: -; V: TRBV28; D: TRBD1; J: TRBJ2-3; DNA: TGTGCCAGCACCCGACAGGGAACAGATACGCAGTATTTT; CDR3: CASTRQGTDTQYF
size: once; V: TRBV7-2; D: -; J: TRBJ2-2; DNA: TGTGCCAGCAGCTTATTTGGGGGGGCTAACACCGGGGAGCTGTTTTTT; CDR3: CASSLFGGANTGELFF
size: -; V: TRBV15; D: TRBD2; J: TRBJ2-3; DNA: TGTGCCACCAGCACTGGGGGGGTTCTAGTTACGCAGTATTTT; CDR3: CATSTGGVLVTQYF
size: once; V: TRBV6-2/TRBV6-3; D: TRBD1; J: TRBJ1-5; DNA: TGTGCCAGCAGTCACTGGGACAGGACATATAGCAATCAGCCCCAGCATTTT; CDR3: CASSHWDRTYSNQPQHF
size: -; V: TRBV28; D: -; J: TRBJ1-5; DNA: TGTGCCAGCAGTTTAGGGACAAGTGGCAATCAGCCCCAGCATTTT; CDR3: CASSLGTSGNQPQHF
size: -; V: TRBV5-1; D: TRBD1; J: TRBJ2-5; DNA: TGCGCCAGCAGCTGGGGACAGGGGGCTGAACGGGAGACCCAGTACTTC; CDR3: CASSWGQGAERETQYF
size: -; V: TRBV7-2; D: -; J: TRBJ2-5; DNA: TGTGCCAGCAGCTTATGGGCCTTACAGTCCCCGGCCCAGTACTTC; CDR3: CASSLWALQSPAQYF
size: -; V: TRBV5-1; D: TRBD1; J: TRBJ1-2; DNA: TGCGCCAGCAGCTTGTCCCTCGTGACAGGGGGGTCGGGCTACACCTTC; CDR3: CASSLSLVTGGSGYTF
size: -; V: TRBV2; D: -; J: TRBJ1-2; DNA: TGTGCCAGCAGGGCCGGGATCTATGGCTACACCTTC; CDR3: CASRAGIYGYTF
size: -; V: TRBV5-5; D: -; J: TRBJ1-5; DNA: TGTGCCAGCAGCTTGGCAGGGAGCAATCAGCCCCAGCATTTT; CDR3: CASSLAGSNQPQHF
size: once; V: TRBV5-1; D: -; J: TRBJ1-4; DNA: TGCGCCAGCAGCTTGGACGCGACAGTCAATGAAAAACTGTTTTTT; CDR3: CASSLDATVNEKLFF
size: -; V: TRBV11-2; D: -; J: TRBJ1-6; DNA: TGTGCCAGCAGCTTGAATATCGGGGTCGAAGCCCTCCACTTT; CDR3: CASSLNIGVEALHF
size: -; V: TRBV9; D: TRBD2; J: TRBJ2-5; DNA: TGTGCCAGCAGCCCCGGGGGGATCCAAGAGACCCAGTACTTC; CDR3: CASSPGGIQETQYF
size: -; V: TRBV2; D: -; J: TRBJ2-7; DNA: TGTGCCAGCAGTGAAAGCCAGGGTAAATGGGAGCAGTACTTC; CDR3: CASSESQGKWEQYF
size: -; V: TRBV28; D: TRBD1; J: TRBJ2-7; DNA: TGTGCCAGCGGTACCTCAGGGGGCAAGGACGAGCAGTACTTC; CDR3: CASGTSGGKDEQYF
size: -; V: TRBV2; D: -; J: TRBJ2-3; DNA: TGTGCCAGCAGTGAGCAGGGGCTTTCAGATACGCAGTATTTT; CDR3: CASSEQGLSDTQYF
size: -; V: TRBV11-2; D: -; J: TRBJ2-7; DNA: TGTGCCAGCAGCTTAGGTGTTAGCGGCACCTACGAGCAGTACTTC; CDR3: CASSLGVSGTYEQYF
size: few; V: TRBV3-1/TRBV3-2; D: -; J: TRBJ1-1; DNA: TGTGCCAGCAGGCCTCAGGGTGGGAACACTGAAGCTTTCTTT; CDR3: CASRPQGGNTEAFF
size: once; V: TRBV7-9; D: TRBD1; J: TRBJ1-1; DNA: TGTGCCAGCAGCTTAAGGGGACAGGATGCTGAAGCTTTCTTT; CDR3: CASSLRGQDAEAFF
size: -; V: TRBV18; D: TRBD1; J: TRBJ1-5; DNA: TGTGCCAGCTCACCAACAGGGGATCAGCCCCAGCATTTT; CDR3: CASSPTGDQPQHF
size: -; V: TRBV2; D: -; J: TRBJ2-3; DNA: -; CDR3: CASILDITSTDTQYF
size: -; V: TRBV12-3/TRBV12-4; D: TRBD1; J: TRBJ1-2; DNA: TGTGCCAGCAAAGGACAGGGGGCGGTTGGCTACACCTTC; CDR3: CASKGQGAVGYTF
size: -; V: TRBV4-1; D: TRBD2; J: TRBJ2-1; DNA: TGCGCCAGCAGCCCCCTCGGGAGCGGGGCACACAATGAGCAGTTCTTC; CDR3: CASSPLGSGAHNEQFF
size: -; V: TRBV7-9; D: TRBD1; J: TRBJ1-1; DNA: TGTGCCAGCAGCTTAGCGGGACAGGGGTGGAACACTGAAGCTTTCTTT; CDR3: CASSLAGQGWNTEAFF
size: -; V: TRBV4-1; D: TRBD2; J: TRBJ2-5; DNA: TGCGCCAGCAGCCGGAGCGGGGGGGAATTCCAAGAGACCCAGTACTTC; CDR3: CASSRSGGEFQETQYF
size: few; V: TRBV19; D: TRBD1; J: TRBJ2-2; DNA: TGTGCCAGTAGTTTTCGACAGGGCGGCGGCACCGGGGAGCTGTTTTTT; CDR3: CASSFRQGGGTGELFF
size: few; V: TRBV29-1; D: -; J: TRBJ2-5; DNA: TGCAGCGTCCTCCAGGAGGGGGGGGAGACCCAGTACTTC; CDR3: CSVLQEGGETQYF
size: -; V: TRBV7-2; D: -; J: TRBJ2-7; DNA: TGTGCCAGCAGCTTGGGAGGTCTAATCTCCTACGAGCAGTACTTC; CDR3: CASSLGGLISYEQYF
size: -; V: TRBV1; D: -; J: TRBJ1-4; DNA: TGCACCAGCAGCCCCCCGGCCAGCACCTTCGGGACAAGGAATGAAAAACTGTTTTTT; CDR3: CTSSPPASTFGTRNEKLFF
size: -; V: TRBV4-2; D: -; J: TRBJ1-2; DNA: TGTGCCAGCAGCCTTCTCGGGGTCCAAAAGGATGGCTACACCTTC; CDR3: CASSLLGVQKDGYTF
size: -; V: TRBV19; D: TRBD1; J: TRBJ1-1; DNA: TGTGCCAGTAGTCCCCGGGACAGGGAGAACACTGAAGCTTTCTTT; CDR3: CASSPRDRENTEAFF
size: -; V: TRBV5-1; D: TRBD1; J: TRBJ1-4; DNA: TGCGCCAGCAGCACGTGGACAGGGGCAGGAGAAAAACTGTTTTTT; CDR3: CASSTWTGAGEKLFF
size: -; V: TRBV27; D: -; J: TRBJ2-5; DNA: TGTGCCAGCGCCAGGCCTGGGGAGACCCAGTACTTC; CDR3: CASARPGETQYF